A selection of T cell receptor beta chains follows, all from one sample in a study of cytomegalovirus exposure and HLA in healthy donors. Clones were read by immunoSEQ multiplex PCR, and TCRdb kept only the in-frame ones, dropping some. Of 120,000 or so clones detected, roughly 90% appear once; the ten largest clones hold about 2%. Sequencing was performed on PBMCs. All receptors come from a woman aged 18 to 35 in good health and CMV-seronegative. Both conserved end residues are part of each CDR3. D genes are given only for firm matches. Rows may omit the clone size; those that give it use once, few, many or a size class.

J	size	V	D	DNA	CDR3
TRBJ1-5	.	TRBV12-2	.	TGTGCAAGTCGCTTAAGGGGGACAGGGAGCAATCAGCCCCAGCATTTT	CASRLRGTGSNQPQHF
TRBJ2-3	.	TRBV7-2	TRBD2	TGTGCCAGCAGCTCGCCGACGGGACTAGCGGAACTCACAGATACGCAGTATTTT	CASSSPTGLAELTDTQYF
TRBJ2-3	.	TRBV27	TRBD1	TGTGCCAGCAGTTGGGGACAGGGCCCAGATACGCAGTATTTT	CASSWGQGPDTQYF
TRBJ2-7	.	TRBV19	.	TGTGCCAGTAGTATAGATCGTTTGTCAGGGCGTCACCTCTACGAGCAGTACTTC	CASSIDRLSGRHLYEQYF
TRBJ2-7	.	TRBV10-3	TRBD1	TGTGCCATCAGTCCTGGACAGGGTTCCTACGAGCAGTACTTC	CAISPGQGSYEQYF
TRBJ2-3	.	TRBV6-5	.	TGTGCCAGCAGTTACGTAGGACAGAGCACAGATACGCAGTATTTT	CASSYVGQSTDTQYF
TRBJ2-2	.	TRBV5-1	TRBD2	TGCGCCAGCAGCTTGTTTGCTAGCGGGAGTCTGAACACCGGGGAGCTGTTTTTT	CASSLFASGSLNTGELFF
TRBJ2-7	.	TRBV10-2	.	TGCGCCAGCAGTGAAGGAGGGGGAGCGGGGCACTACGAGCAGTACTTC	CASSEGGGAGHYEQYF
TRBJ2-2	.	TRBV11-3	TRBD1	TGTGCCAGCAGCTCCGGGACAGGGACTTTTAACACCGGGGAGCTGTTTTTT	CASSSGTGTFNTGELFF
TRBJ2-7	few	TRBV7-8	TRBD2	TGTGCCAGCAGCACTCGACTAGCGGGAGCCCACGAGCAGTACTTC	CASSTRLAGAHEQYF
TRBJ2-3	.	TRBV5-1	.	TGCGCCAGCAGCATGAATGGCAGGGTGGGAGATACGCAGTATTTT	CASSMNGRVGDTQYF
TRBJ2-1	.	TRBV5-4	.	TGTGCCAGCAGCCCGGACGCGGGGAATGAGCAGTTCTTC	CASSPDAGNEQFF
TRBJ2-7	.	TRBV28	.	TGTGCCAGCAGTCCCCACCGGGGCTCCTACGAGCAGTACTTC	CASSPHRGSYEQYF
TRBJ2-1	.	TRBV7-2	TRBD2	TGTGCCAGCAGCTTAGTTCCGGGACTAGCGGGAGATGAGCAGTTCTTC	CASSLVPGLAGDEQFF
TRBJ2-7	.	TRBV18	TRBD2	TGTGCCAGCTCACCAAGTCTAGCGGGACCCTACGAGCAGTACTTC	CASSPSLAGPYEQYF
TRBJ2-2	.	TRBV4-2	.	TGTGCCAGCAGCCAAGACGAGAGGGAGTCATACACCGGGGAGCTGTTTTTT	CASSQDERESYTGELFF
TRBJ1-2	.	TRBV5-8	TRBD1	TGTGCCAGCAGCGACAACAGGGGGGTGGATGGCTACACCTTC	CASSDNRGVDGYTF
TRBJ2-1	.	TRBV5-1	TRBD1	TGCGCCAGCAGACCAACAGGGGGGTCCTACAATGAGCAGTTCTTC	CASRPTGGSYNEQFF
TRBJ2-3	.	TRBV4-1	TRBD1	TGCGCCAGCAGCCTCTCCCCGGGACAGGGGGCATCAGATACGCAGTATTTT	CASSLSPGQGASDTQYF
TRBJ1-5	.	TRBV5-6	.	TGTGCCAGCATCCCAGGGGAGATTAGCAATCAGCCCCAGCATTTT	CASIPGEISNQPQHF
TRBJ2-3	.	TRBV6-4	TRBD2	TGTGCCAGAGAAGCGGGAGTGGACCTCACAGATACGCAGTATTTT	CAREAGVDLTDTQYF
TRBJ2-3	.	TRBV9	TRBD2	TGTGCCAGCAGCCCAGGGACTAGCTTGCCAGATACGCAGTATTTT	CASSPGTSLPDTQYF